This T cell receptor beta chain originates from a study of early T cells in non-severe SARS-CoV-2 infection. Study-wide background: Unpaired chains resulted from sequencing bulk RNA of unsorted whole blood.

Study-wide results and caveats: Anti-spike CD8 specificities were favored by VDJdb matching, whose results missed private and CD4 specificities.

Molecules of cDNA were individually given unique molecular identifiers that were attached to them. In TCRdb, the 5' RACE reads were re-called with MiXCR into one record per CDR3 protein. The profile covers 45,000 to 50,000 distinct CDR3 sequences, with roughly 5.5% appearing a single time and roughly 4.8% taken by the ten largest. This clonotype was seen repeatedly, ten times or more. Its specificity is unknown. The junction shows a germline mismatch at one end, possibly a read error. CDR3 length: 18 residues. From germline, CDR1 is SGDLS and CDR2 YYNGEE. Material for sequencing was whole blood. The V gene is TRBV9, the J gene TRBJ2-1; TRBD2 agrees at 10 bases. This sequence originates from an adult who was a healthcare worker with PCR-confirmed SARS-CoV-2 infection or an uninfected control (not recorded which). The CDR3 loop is CASSVAVLAGALGNEQLF. DNA of the CDR3: TGTGCCAGCAGCGTAGCTGTCCTAGCGGGGGCGCTTGGCAATGAGCAGCTCTTC.